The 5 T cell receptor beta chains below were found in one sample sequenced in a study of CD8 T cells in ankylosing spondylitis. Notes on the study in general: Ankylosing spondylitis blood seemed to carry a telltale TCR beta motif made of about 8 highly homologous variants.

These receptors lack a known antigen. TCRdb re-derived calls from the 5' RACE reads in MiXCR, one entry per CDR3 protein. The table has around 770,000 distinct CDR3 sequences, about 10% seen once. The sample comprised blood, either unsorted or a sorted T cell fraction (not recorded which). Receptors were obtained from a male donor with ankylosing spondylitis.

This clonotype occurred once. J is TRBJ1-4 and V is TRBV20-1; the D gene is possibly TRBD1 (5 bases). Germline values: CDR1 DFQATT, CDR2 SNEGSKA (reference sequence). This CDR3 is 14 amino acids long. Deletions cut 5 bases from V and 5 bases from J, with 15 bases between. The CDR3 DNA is TGCAGTGCTGAGGGGTTACGTTCCAATGAAAAACTGTTTTTT. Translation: CSAEGLRSNEKLFF.

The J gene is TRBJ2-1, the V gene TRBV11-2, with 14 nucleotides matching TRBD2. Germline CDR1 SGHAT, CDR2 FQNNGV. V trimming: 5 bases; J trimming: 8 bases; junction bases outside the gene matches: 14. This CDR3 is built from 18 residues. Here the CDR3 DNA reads TGTGCCAGCAGCCAACCGGGACTAGCGGGGGAATCTGGGGATGAGCAGTTCTTC. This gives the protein CASSQPGLAGESGDEQFF.

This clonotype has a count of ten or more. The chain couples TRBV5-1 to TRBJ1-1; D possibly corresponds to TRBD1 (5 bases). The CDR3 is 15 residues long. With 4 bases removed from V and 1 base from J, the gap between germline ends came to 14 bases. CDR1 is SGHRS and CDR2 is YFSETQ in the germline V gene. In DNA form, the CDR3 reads TGCGCCAGCAGCCCGAGGGGAGGGCAGAACACTGAAGCTTTCTTT. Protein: CASSPRGGQNTEAFF.

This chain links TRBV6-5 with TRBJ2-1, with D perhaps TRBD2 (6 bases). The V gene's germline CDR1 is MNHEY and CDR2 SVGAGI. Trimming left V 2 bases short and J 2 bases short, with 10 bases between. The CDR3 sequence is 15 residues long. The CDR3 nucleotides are TGTGCCAGCAGTTACGGAGGGGTGGCCTACAATGAGCAGTTCTTC. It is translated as CASSYGGVAYNEQFF.

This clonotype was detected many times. CDR3 DNA: TGCAGCGTTCTCCTGCAGACTGAAGCTTTCTTT. It yields the protein CSVLLQTEAFF. This rearrangement joins TRBV29-1 to TRBJ1-1; D call uncertain. This CDR3 region has 11 residues. With 5 bases removed from V and 5 bases from J, the gap between germline ends came to 9 bases. Looked up from germline, CDR1 is SQVTM and CDR2 is ANQGSEA.